This TCR beta chain was documented in a study of T cell changes during pregnancy in multiple sclerosis. Clones were sequenced by immunoSEQ multiplex PCR, and TCRdb holds only the in-frame ones, with some missing. The data hold 25,000 to 30,000 clones, with about 88% observed a single time. This CDR3 comprises 14 residues. Trimming cost V 2 bases and J 4 bases, with 12 bases left between them. CDR1 SGHRS and CDR2 YFSETQ come from the germline V gene. This sequence was found in a female donor with multiple sclerosis, enrolled in a pregnancy study. This sequence joins TRBV5-1 and TRBJ1-1; D uncertain. The sequences come from CD4+ T cells from peripheral blood mononuclear cells, collected in the second trimester of pregnancy. CDR3 nucleotide sequence: TGCGCCAGCAGCTTAGATCCCCGCGGCACTGAAGCTTTCTTT. It specifies CASSLDPRGTEAFF.